The sequence of this T cell receptor (beta chain) was determined in a study of blood T cell repertoires in COVID-19. Study at large: Samples came from the United States, Italy and Spain, spanning acute and convalescent COVID-19.

The V gene's germline CDR1 is PRHDT and CDR2 FYEKMQ (reference sequence). This CDR3 is built from 18 residues. The trim removed 1 base at V and 1 base at J, leaving 3 bases unmatched. Per the original methods: Nucleated cell counts were estimated from reference gene primer amplification. The data were produced by immunoSEQ multiplex PCR, yet TCRdb's version contains in-frame clones alone and is incomplete. That table supplies the V and J calls and clone size; D and trimming were determined from the DNA. The profile shows some 200,000 clones, more than 80% of them singletons. The study recruited people aged roughly 18 to 100 years across approximately 23 US areas. Cohort placement rested on clinical history that participants reported themselves.

The chain links TRBV13 to TRBJ2-2, with 13 bases identical to TRBD2. Sequencing was performed on PBMCs or T cells enriched from blood (not recorded which). This TCR was sampled from a woman in her late teens or twenties in a cohort exposed to, infected with or recovered from COVID-19 (not recorded which). CDR3 amino acids: CASSLEGTSGVNTGELFF. The CDR3 DNA reads as TGTGCCAGCAGCTTAGAGGGGACTAGCGGGGTGAACACCGGGGAGCTGTTTTTT. Full variable domain (outside the CDR3, taken from reference TRBV13 and TRBJ2-2): AAGVIQSPRHLIKEKRETATLKCYPIPRHDTVYWYQQGPGQDPQFLISFYEKMQSDKGSIPDRFSAQQFSDYHSELNMSSLELGDSALYFCASSLEGTSGVNTGELFFGEGSRLTVL.